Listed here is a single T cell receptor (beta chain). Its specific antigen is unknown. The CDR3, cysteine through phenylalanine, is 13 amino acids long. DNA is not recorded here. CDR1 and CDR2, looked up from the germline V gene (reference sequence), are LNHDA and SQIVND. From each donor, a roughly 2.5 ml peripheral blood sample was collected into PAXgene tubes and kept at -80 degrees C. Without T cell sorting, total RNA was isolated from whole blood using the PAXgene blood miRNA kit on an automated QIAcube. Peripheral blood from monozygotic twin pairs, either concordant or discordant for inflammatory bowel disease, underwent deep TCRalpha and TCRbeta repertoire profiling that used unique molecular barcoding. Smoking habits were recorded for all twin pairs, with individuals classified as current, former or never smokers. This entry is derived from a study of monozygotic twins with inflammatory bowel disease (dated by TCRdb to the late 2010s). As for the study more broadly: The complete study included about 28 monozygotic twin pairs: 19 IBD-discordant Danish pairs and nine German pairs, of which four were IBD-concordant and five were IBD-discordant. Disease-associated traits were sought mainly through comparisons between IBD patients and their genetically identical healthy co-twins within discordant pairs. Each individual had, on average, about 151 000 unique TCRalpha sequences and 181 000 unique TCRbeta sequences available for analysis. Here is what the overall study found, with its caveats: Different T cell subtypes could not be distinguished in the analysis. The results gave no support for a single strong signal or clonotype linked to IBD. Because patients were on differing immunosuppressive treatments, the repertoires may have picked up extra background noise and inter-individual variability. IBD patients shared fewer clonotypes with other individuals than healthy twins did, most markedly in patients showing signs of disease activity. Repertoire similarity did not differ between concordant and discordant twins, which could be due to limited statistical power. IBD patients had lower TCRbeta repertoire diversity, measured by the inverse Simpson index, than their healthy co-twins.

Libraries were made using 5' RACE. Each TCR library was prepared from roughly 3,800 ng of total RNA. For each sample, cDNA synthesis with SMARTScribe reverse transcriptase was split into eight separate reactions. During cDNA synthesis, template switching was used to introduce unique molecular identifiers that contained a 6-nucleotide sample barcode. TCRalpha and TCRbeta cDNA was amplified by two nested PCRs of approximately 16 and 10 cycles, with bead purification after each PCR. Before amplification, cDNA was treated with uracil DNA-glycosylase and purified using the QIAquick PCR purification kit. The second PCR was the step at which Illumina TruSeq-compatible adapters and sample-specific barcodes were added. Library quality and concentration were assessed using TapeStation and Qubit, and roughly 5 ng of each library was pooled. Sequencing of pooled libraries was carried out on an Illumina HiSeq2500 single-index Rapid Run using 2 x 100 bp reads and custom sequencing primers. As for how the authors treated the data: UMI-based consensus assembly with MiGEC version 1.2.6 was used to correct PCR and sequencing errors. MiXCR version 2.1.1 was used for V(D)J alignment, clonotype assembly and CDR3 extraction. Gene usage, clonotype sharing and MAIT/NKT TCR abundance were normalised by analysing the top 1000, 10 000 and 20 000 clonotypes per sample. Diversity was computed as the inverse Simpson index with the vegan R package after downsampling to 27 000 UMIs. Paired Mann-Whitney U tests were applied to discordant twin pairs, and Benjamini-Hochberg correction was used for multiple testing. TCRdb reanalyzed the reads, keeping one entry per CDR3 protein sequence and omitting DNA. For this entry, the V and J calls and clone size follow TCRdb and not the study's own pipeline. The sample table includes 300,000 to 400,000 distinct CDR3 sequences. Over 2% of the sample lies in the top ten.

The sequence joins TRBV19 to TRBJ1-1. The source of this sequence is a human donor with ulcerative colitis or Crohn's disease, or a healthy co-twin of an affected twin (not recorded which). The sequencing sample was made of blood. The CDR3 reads CASSTGGSTEAFF. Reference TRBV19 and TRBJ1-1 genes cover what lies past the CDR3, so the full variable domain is DGGITQSPKYLFRKEGQNVTLSCEQNLNHDAMYWYRQDPGQGLRLIYYSQIVNDFQKGDIAEGYSVSREKKESFPLTVTSAQKNPTAFYLCASSTGGSTEAFFGQGTRLTVV.